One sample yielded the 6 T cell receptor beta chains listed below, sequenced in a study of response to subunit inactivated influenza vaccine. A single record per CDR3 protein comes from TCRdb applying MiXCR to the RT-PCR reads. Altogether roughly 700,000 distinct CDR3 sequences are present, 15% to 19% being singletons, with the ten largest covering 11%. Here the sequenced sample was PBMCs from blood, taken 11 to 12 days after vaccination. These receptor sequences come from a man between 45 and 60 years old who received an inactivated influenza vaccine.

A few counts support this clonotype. The CDR3 sequence: CSVTGLAANTGELFF. CDR3 nucleotides: TGCAGCGTAACGGGACTAGCGGCGAACACCGGGGAGCTGTTTTTT. V and J are TRBV29-1 and TRBJ2-2, with 11 bases lining up with TRBD2. CDR1 SQVTM and CDR2 ANQGSEA come from the germline V gene. Germline trimming cut 6 bases from V and 0 bases from J; bases unmatched to any gene: 3. The CDR3 contains 15 residues.

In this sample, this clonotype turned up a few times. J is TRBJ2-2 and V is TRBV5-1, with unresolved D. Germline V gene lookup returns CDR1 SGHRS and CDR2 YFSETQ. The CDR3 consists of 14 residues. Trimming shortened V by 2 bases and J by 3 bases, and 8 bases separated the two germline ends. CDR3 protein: CASSFTAHTGELFF. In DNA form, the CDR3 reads TGCGCCAGCAGCTTCACAGCTCACACCGGGGAGCTGTTTTTT.

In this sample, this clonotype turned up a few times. The DNA for the CDR3 is TGCGCCAGCAGTCCCATGGGACAGGGGGAGCTGTTTTTT. It is translated as CASSPMGQGELFF. The V gene is TRBV10-1, the J gene TRBJ2-2, with TRBD1 matching over 7 bases. Trimming took 5 bases from V and 8 from J; bases not matched to a gene: 5. Germline V lookup: CDR1 WNHNN, CDR2 SYGVQD (reference sequence). This CDR3 has 13 residues.

CDR3 sequence (DNA): TGTGCCAGCAGTCCCGTACTAGCGGAGGGGACCTACGAGCAGTACTTC. Translated: CASSPVLAEGTYEQYF. The rearrangement links TRBV12-3 or TRBV12-4 to TRBJ2-7, with TRBD2 identical over 8 bases. V trimming: 5 bases; J trimming: 2 bases; junction bases outside the gene matches: 11. The CDR3 consists of 16 residues.

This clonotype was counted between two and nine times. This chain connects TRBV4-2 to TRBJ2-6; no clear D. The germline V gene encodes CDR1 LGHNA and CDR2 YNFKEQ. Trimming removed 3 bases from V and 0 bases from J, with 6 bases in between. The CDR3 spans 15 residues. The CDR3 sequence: CASSQIGSGANVLTF. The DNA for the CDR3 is TGTGCCAGCAGCCAGATCGGCTCTGGGGCCAACGTCCTGACTTTC.

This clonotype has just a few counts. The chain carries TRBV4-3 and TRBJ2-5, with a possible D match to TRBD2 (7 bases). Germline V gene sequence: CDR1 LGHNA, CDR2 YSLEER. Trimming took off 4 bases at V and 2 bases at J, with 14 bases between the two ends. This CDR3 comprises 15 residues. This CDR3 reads CASSLGGGRQETQYF. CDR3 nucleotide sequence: TGCGCCAGCAGCCTTGGGGGGGGCCGACAAGAGACCCAGTACTTC.